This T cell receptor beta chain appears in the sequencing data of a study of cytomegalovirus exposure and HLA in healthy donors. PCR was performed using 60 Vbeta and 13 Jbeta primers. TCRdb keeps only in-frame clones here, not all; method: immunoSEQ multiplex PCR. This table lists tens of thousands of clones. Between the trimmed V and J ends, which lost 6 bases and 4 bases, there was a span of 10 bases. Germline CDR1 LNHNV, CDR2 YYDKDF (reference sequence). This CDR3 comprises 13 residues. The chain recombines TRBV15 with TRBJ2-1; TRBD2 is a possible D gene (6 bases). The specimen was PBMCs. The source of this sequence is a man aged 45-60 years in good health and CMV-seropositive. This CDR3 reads CATRIGRYNEQFF. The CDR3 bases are TGTGCCACCAGAATCGGGAGATACAATGAGCAGTTCTTC.